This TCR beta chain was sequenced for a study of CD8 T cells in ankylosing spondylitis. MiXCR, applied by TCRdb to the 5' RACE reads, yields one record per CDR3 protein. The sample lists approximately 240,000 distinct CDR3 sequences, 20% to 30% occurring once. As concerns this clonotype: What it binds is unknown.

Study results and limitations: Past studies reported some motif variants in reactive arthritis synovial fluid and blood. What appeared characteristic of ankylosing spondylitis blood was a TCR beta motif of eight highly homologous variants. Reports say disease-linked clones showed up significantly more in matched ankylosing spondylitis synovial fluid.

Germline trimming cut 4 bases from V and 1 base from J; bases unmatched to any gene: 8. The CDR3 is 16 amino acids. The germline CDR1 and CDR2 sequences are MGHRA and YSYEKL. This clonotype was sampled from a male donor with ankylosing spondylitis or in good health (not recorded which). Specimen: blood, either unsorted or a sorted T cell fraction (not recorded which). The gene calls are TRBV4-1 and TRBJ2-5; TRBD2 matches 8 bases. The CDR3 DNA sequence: TGCGCCAGCAGCCCATCCGGGGGGGCTTTCCAAGAGACCCAGTACTTC. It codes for CASSPSGGAFQETQYF.